This T cell receptor (beta chain) is from a study of T-cell memory formation after mild COVID-19 (dated by TCRdb to the early 2020s). Describing the broader study: Most TCR sequence clusters were specific to one of the two donors. Two young, previously healthy adult volunteers, one female and one male, were included in the cohort. In a couple of donors, T-cell clones that expanded and contracted after mild COVID-19 were tracked by sequencing TCRalpha and TCRbeta repertoires over time. What the work shows at the level of the full study, not this receptor alone: Some responding clones were detected in pre-infection memory, suggesting pre-existing cross-reactive memory T cells joined the SARS-CoV-2 response. Whether the second-wave clones peaking on day 37 were SARS-CoV-2 specific was not confirmed. Only a couple of mild cases were covered by the study, and larger cohorts that include severe cases with pre-infection samples were considered necessary. Contracting CD4+ clones appeared mostly in the CM and EM memory subsets, whereas CD8+ clones were enriched in EMRA. Balanced CD4/CD8 phenotypes were observed for clones contracting from day 15 to 85, whereas a bias towards CD4+ was observed for a second wave of clones expanding from day 15 to 37.

PBMCs were isolated by Ficoll-Paque density gradient centrifugation. V loses 7 bases, J loses 5 bases, and the germline ends lie 8 bases apart. Looking up the germline V gene (reference sequence) yields CDR1 MNHEY and CDR2 SMNVEV. The CDR3 sequence holds 11 residues, the cysteine and phenylalanine included. The kept DNA is CDR3 alone, 33 bases in frame from the first base. The instrument given in TCRdb is Illumina NovaSeq 6000. TCRalpha and TCRbeta cDNA libraries were constructed by 5'RACE with constant-segment primers, with sample barcodes and unique molecular identifiers being introduced. RNA was extracted from every sample with Trizol reagent. The libraries were amplified in two PCR steps, and the second step added a second sample barcode and Illumina TruSeq adapters. Sequencing of the libraries was done on an Illumina NovaSeq, producing 2 x 150 bp paired-end reads. The original pipeline was this. Reads were demultiplexed and collapsed into UMI-guided consensus sequences with migec v1.2.7. Using mixcr v2.1.11, UMI consensuses were aligned to TRA and TRB V and J templates and then assembled into clonotypes. Expanded or contracted clonotypes were those called significant by both edgeR and NoisET, with noise models trained on biological replicates. For edgeR calls, a false discovery rate-adjusted p below 0.01 and a log2 fold-change threshold of 1 were applied. PCA with hierarchical clustering of max-normalized trajectories of the 1000 most abundant clonotypes was used as exploratory dynamics analysis. Separately sequenced CD4+ and CD8+ repertoires were used to assign a CD4 or CD8 phenotype to each responding clone. TCRdb redid the processing of the public reads, applying fastp at Q25 and MiXCR, and retained in-frame beta chains. Rows are unified per CDR3 protein, each entry keeping the most common DNA and genes. The V and J calls were not made by the authors but by TCRdb's processing. This sample holds roughly 450,000 distinct CDR3 sequences; about a sixth were observed only once. Together, the top ten hold around a fifth of the sample.

The table lists this clonotype with a few counts. Its antigen specificity is not known. No quality values exist for individual bases; no much larger clone is one base distant. Specimen: PBMCs or a T cell subset sorted from them (not recorded which). The sequence came from a man between 18 and 35 years old who had mild COVID-19 (a few samples of this study predate the infection). The sample titles of this study are shuffled in the database, so cell type and time point are left out; the donor was told from shared clones. This chain joins TRBV27 to TRBJ1-1, with a tentative D gene TRBD1 over 6 matching bases. In nucleotide form, the sequence is TGTGCCAGCAAAACAGGGACTGAAGCTTTCTTT. Its protein is CASKTGTEAFF.